The 3 T cell receptor beta chains presented below share a single source sample, sequenced in a study of PD-1 blockade in classical Hodgkin lymphoma. The table came from immunoSEQ multiplex PCR; TCRdb's copy has only in-frame clones and leaves some out. Here the sample spans about 22,000 clones, approximately 65% being singletons. As for time point: cycle 4 day 1 (C4D1), after more than five weeks of nivolumab. All the patients suffered relapse after autologous stem cell transplantation, and brentuximab vedotin exposure differed. Magnetic depletion of unwanted cells isolated CD4+ T cells from thawed PBMCs. The input for sequencing was CD4+ T cells from blood, taken before the fourth cycle of nivolumab. The receptors shown here come from a human donor with classical Hodgkin lymphoma.

DNA for the CDR3: TGTGCCAGCAGCTTAGATCCGACAGACTTCTATGGCTACACCTTC. This sequence encodes CASSLDPTDFYGYTF. V gene TRBV11-1 combines with J gene TRBJ1-2; D may be TRBD1 (5 bases). The V end lost 1 base, the J end lost 4 bases, and 13 bases lay between the germline ends. The CDR3 is 15 residues long. Germline CDR1 is SGHAT and CDR2 is FQDESV (reference sequence).

The rearrangement links TRBV11-2 to TRBJ2-7; TRBD1 matches at 9 bases. Germline V gives CDR1 SGHAT, CDR2 FQNNGV. CDR3 length equals 14 residues. V was clipped by 5 bases and J by 3 bases; unmatched bases: 5. The CDR3 sequence is CASSRTGAGYEQYF. Written as DNA, the CDR3 is TGTGCCAGCAGCCGGACAGGGGCGGGCTACGAGCAGTACTTC.

This clone was detected a few times. The V gene is TRBV11-2, the J gene TRBJ1-3; no clear D gene. Looked up from germline, CDR1 is SGHAT and CDR2 is FQNNGV. The V end was cut by 5 bases, the J end by 0 bases, with 8 bases between. The CDR3 is 14 amino acids. The CDR3 nucleotides read TGTGCCAGCAGCAAACAGACCTCTGGAAACACCATATATTTT. Its protein is CASSKQTSGNTIYF. The full variable domain, completed using reference TRBV11-2 and TRBJ1-3, is EAGVAQSPRYKIIEKRQSVAFWCNPISGHATLYWYQQILGQGPKLLIQFQNNGVVDDSQLPKDRFSAERLKGVDSTLKIQPAKLEDSAVYLCASSKQTSGNTIYFGEGSWLTVV.